A single sample gave rise to the 13 T cell receptor beta chains below, sequenced in a study of T cell changes during pregnancy in multiple sclerosis. Sequencing used immunoSEQ multiplex PCR; TCRdb keeps in-frame clones, though not all of them. The data hold approximately 51,000 clones, with 80% to 95% observed a single time. Here the sequenced sample was CD4+ T cells from peripheral blood mononuclear cells, taken after pregnancy. The source of these receptors is a female donor with multiple sclerosis, enrolled in a pregnancy study.

This chain joins TRBV7-9 and TRBJ2-5; D is unresolved. TRBJ2-7 matches the DNA end more closely, so the J call is doubtful. The CDR3 covers 13 residues. Germline CDR1 is SEHNR and CDR2 is FQNEAQ (reference sequence). In DNA, the CDR3 is TGTGCCAGCAGCAACCCAGGTCCCTACGAGCAGTACTTC. This encodes CASSNPGPYEQYF.

This clone has just one count. The gene calls are TRBV4-2 and TRBJ2-7, with D possibly TRBD2 on 6 matching bases. V was clipped by 0 bases and J by 1 base, with 19 bases between them. Germline loops: CDR1 LGHNA, CDR2 YNFKEQ. The CDR3 is made up of 18 amino acids. Here the CDR3 reads CASSQDRWSSEDSYEQYF. CDR3 nucleotide sequence: TGTGCCAGCAGCCAAGATCGGTGGTCTAGCGAAGATTCCTACGAGCAGTACTTC.

The chain combines TRBV6-1 with TRBJ1-5; TRBD1 agrees at 8 bases. This CDR3 is 15 amino acids long. CDR1 and CDR2 from the germline V gene are MNHNS and SASEGT. V trimming: 3 bases; J trimming: 4 bases; junction bases outside the gene matches: 5. CDR3 nucleotides: TGTGCCAGCAGTGAGAACAGGGGGTCAAATCAGCCCCAGCATTTT. Amino acids: CASSENRGSNQPQHF.

The rearrangement links TRBV28 to TRBJ2-7, with D possibly matching TRBD1 (6 bases). The germline V and J ends were trimmed by 6 bases and 2 bases, with 14 bases remaining between them. This CDR3 has 14 residues. Germline-derived CDR1 and CDR2 are MDHEN and SYDVKM. The DNA of the CDR3 is TGTGCCAGCAGCCCCGGGACATATCCCTACGAGCAGTACTTC. Translating gives CASSPGTYPYEQYF.

The chain has TRBV5-1 and TRBJ2-3; D is perhaps TRBD2 (5 bases). Germline V gene lookup returns CDR1 SGHRS and CDR2 YFSETQ. Between the trimmed V and J ends, which lost 4 bases and 1 base, there was a span of 10 bases. CDR3 size: 14 residues. The CDR3 nucleotides read TGCGCCAGCAGCCCGTCACTAGGCACAGATACGCAGTATTTT. Translated, it gives CASSPSLGTDTQYF.

The V and J genes are TRBV29-1 and TRBJ1-1, with D tentatively TRBD1 (6 bases). The length of the CDR3 is 15 residues. Germline-derived CDR1 and CDR2 are SQVTM and ANQGSEA. The V gene lost 2 bases and the J gene lost 0 bases, with 13 bases spanning the gap. The CDR3 DNA reads TGCAGCGTTGAAAAAGGGGCAGGGGTGAACACTGAAGCTTTCTTT. The encoded protein is CSVEKGAGVNTEAFF.

The rearrangement links TRBV7-8 to TRBJ1-1; D remains ambiguous. V lost 3 bases, J lost 4 bases, and 12 bases lay in between. The CDR3 length is 14 residues. Germline V CDR1 and CDR2: SGHVS, FQNEAQ. CDR3 residues: CASSFGLGSTEAFF. The CDR3 nucleotides read TGTGCCAGCAGCTTCGGACTGGGAAGCACTGAAGCTTTCTTT.

This chain connects TRBV11-3 to TRBJ2-1, with 15 bases fitting TRBD2. The CDR3 covers 17 residues. The trim removed 5 bases at V and 4 bases at J, leaving 6 bases unmatched. CDR1 is SGHNT and CDR2 is YENEEA in the germline V gene. The CDR3 region has the DNA TGTGCCAGCAGCGGCGGGACTAGCGGGAGGATGTACAATGAGCAGTTCTTC. Protein product: CASSGGTSGRMYNEQFF.

The gene calls are TRBV25-1 and TRBJ2-3; possible D gene TRBD2, 6 bases. Trimming cost V 1 base and J 4 bases, with 9 bases left between them. The CDR3 is 14 amino acids. CDR1 is MGHDK, CDR2 SYGVNS, per germline. The CDR3 DNA is TGTGCCAGCAGTGAATCAGGGAGGCCAGATACGCAGTATTTT. Its protein product is CASSESGRPDTQYF.

V usage is TRBV7-2 and J usage is TRBJ2-5; 9 bases fit TRBD1. V lost 2 bases and J lost 4; bases outside the gene matches: 5. Germline CDR1 reads SGHTA; CDR2 reads FQGNSA. This CDR3 has 15 residues. The CDR3 protein is CASSLRRQGGETQYF. In DNA, the CDR3 is TGTGCCAGCAGCTTAAGACGACAGGGGGGAGAGACCCAGTACTTC.

V is TRBV10-3 and J is TRBJ1-1, with unresolved D. The CDR3 covers 14 residues. V lost 0 bases and J 1 base, leaving 6 bases between the germline ends. Germline CDR1 is ENHRY and CDR2 is SYGVKD. The CDR3 DNA follows: TGTGCCATCAGTGAGTCAGGAGGGAACACTGAAGCTTTCTTT. Amino acid sequence: CAISESGGNTEAFF.

This chain connects TRBV7-9 to TRBJ1-5, with unresolved D. The V end lost 3 bases, the J end lost 15 bases, and 18 bases lay between the germline ends. This CDR3 comprises 13 residues. Germline V lookup: CDR1 SEHNR, CDR2 FQNEAQ (reference sequence). CDR3 loop: CASSFGPQSFLHF. CDR3 bases: TGTGCCAGCAGCTTTGGGCCACAGTCTTTTCTGCATTTT.

The J gene is TRBJ2-5, the V gene TRBV29-1, with D uncertain. The CDR3 loop spans 12 amino acids. In germline, CDR1 is SQVTM, CDR2 ANQGSEA. V was clipped by 2 bases and J by 5 bases, with 9 bases between them. CDR3 nucleotides: TGCAGCGTTGAATTACTGCCGGAGACCCAGTACTTC. It yields the protein CSVELLPETQYF.